This is a list of T cell receptor beta chains from one sample in a study of shared T cell receptors in the human thymus. Some clones are missing from TCRdb's copy, which holds only in-frame ones; the method was immunoSEQ multiplex PCR. The sample yields hundreds of thousands of clones, around 93% seen once. Sequencing was carried out using thymocytes. The receptor source for this set is a human donor. Both conserved end residues are part of each CDR3. A D gene is named only where the DNA matches it firmly. Not all rows give a size; the values are once, few, many and, for expanded clones, a class.

v_call,clone_size,d_call,j_call,cdr3_aa,cdr3_nt
TRBV6-1,-,-,TRBJ2-3,CASSDGTDTQYF,TGTGCCAGCAGTGACGGCACAGATACGCAGTATTTT
TRBV4-1,-,-,TRBJ2-7,CASSQDRSLAVRGDEQYF,TGCGCCAGCAGCCAAGATAGGAGCCTAGCGGTAAGGGGGGACGAGCAGTACTTC
TRBV30,few,-,TRBJ1-1,CAWTGTTEAFF,TGTGCCTGGACAGGGACCACTGAAGCTTTCTTT
TRBV5-1,-,-,TRBJ2-1,CASNLAAAHYNEQFF,TGCGCCAGCAATCTCGCGGCAGCCCACTACAATGAGCAGTTCTTC
TRBV9,-,-,TRBJ2-7,CASNVAWGFSYEQYF,TGTGCCAGCAACGTAGCCTGGGGGTTTTCCTACGAGCAGTACTTC
TRBV5-8,-,TRBD1,TRBJ2-2,CASSLAGDRDPSGGELFF,TGTGCCAGCAGCTTGGCAGGGGACAGGGATCCTTCGGGCGGGGAGCTGTTTTTT
TRBV2,once,TRBD1,TRBJ1-5,CASRNEGASNQPQHF,TGTGCCAGCAGGAACGAGGGGGCAAGCAATCAGCCCCAGCATTTT
TRBV19,-,-,TRBJ2-3,CASAMEGRGDTQYF,TGTGCCAGTGCTATGGAGGGACGGGGGGATACGCAGTATTTT
TRBV7-2,-,-,TRBJ2-1,CASSPAFGEQFF,TGTGCCAGCAGCCCGGCGTTCGGGGAGCAGTTCTTC
TRBV5-5,-,TRBD2,TRBJ2-7,CASSFPNTVGRAYEQYF,TGTGCCAGCAGCTTCCCCAACACGGTCGGGAGGGCTTACGAGCAGTACTTC
TRBV30,-,-,TRBJ2-5,CAWSVGGAGFQETQYF,TGTGCCTGGAGTGTCGGAGGCGCGGGGTTCCAAGAGACCCAGTACTTC